One and the same sample provided the 14 T cell receptor beta chains below, sequenced in a study of vaccination effects on CD4 cells after COVID-19. Cells that had been cultured for less than 13 days were the source of isolated CD4+ T cells. It was between March and December 2020 that the person had a SARS-CoV-2 infection confirmed by PCR. The participants, recipients of two vaccine doses, got either BNT162b2 or mRNA-1273. These receptors' targets are unknown. The protocol was immunoSEQ multiplex PCR, while the TCRdb copy is restricted to in-frame clones and leaves out a portion. The data hold tens of thousands of clones, with about 80% observed a single time. The source was CD4+ T cells from PBMCs cultured without peptide, collected after COVID-19 vaccination. The receptors come from a human donor who had a prior SARS-CoV-2 infection.

The chain employs TRBV7-8 and TRBJ2-3; 11 nucleotides line up with TRBD2. Germline V gene sequence: CDR1 SGHVS, CDR2 FQNEAQ. This CDR3 contains 15 residues. V was clipped by 3 bases and J by 1 base; unmatched bases: 0. The CDR3 here is CASSFSGRGTDTQYF. CDR3 DNA: TGTGCCAGCAGCTTTAGCGGGAGGGGCACAGATACGCAGTATTTT.

The J gene is TRBJ2-3, the V gene TRBV5-1; 7 nucleotides agree with TRBD2. Germline V CDR1 and CDR2: SGHRS, YFSETQ. The CDR3 runs 16 residues. Germline trimming cut 2 bases from V and 4 bases from J; bases unmatched to any gene: 10. The CDR3 nucleotides read TGCGCCAGCAGCTTTGGTCGCGGGAGCAGCGCAGATACGCAGTATTTT. It is translated as CASSFGRGSSADTQYF.

V usage is TRBV11-3 and J usage is TRBJ2-7, with 7 bases aligning to TRBD1. This CDR3 comprises 14 residues. The germline gives CDR1 SGHNT, CDR2 YENEEA. The V gene end was trimmed by 5 bases and the J gene end by 4 bases; junction bases not matched to a gene: 8. In DNA, the CDR3 is TGTGCCAGCAGCCCGGGACAGCTTAGTTACGAGCAGTACTTC. Translated, it gives CASSPGQLSYEQYF. Full variable domain (missing parts from reference TRBV11-3 and TRBJ2-7): EAGVVQSPRYKIIEKKQPVAFWCNPISGHNTLYWYLQNLGQGPELLIRYENEEAVDDSQLPKDRFSAERLKGVDSTLKIQPAELGDSAVYLCASSPGQLSYEQYFGPGTRLTVT.

By sample share, this clone is medium-sized. The chain couples TRBV7-2 to TRBJ2-1; 8 bases match TRBD2. Trimming removed 1 base from V and 5 bases from J; junction bases left unmatched: 4. This CDR3 is 15 amino acids long. The V gene's germline CDR1 is SGHTA and CDR2 FQGNSA. The chain's CDR3 is CASSLVRGGNNEQFF. The CDR3 region has the DNA TGTGCCAGCAGCTTAGTGCGCGGGGGGAACAATGAGCAGTTCTTC.

This chain links TRBV6-5 with TRBJ2-7; possible D gene TRBD1, 5 bases. V shed 7 bases and J shed 0 bases, with 10 bases lying between them. Germline CDR1 is MNHEY and CDR2 is SVGAGI. This CDR3 spans 13 amino acids. The CDR3, as DNA: TGTGCCAGCAATGGGGCTAACTCCTACGAGCAGTACTTC. Translated: CASNGANSYEQYF.

V and J are TRBV11-2 and TRBJ2-3; D possibly corresponds to TRBD1 (5 bases). The CDR3 contains 14 residues. V was shortened by 4 bases and J by 2 bases, with 10 bases between the two germline ends. CDR1 is SGHAT, CDR2 FQNNGV, per germline. CDR3 coding DNA: TGTGCCAGCAGCTCAAGACAGTACACAGATACGCAGTATTTT. Translated, it gives CASSSRQYTDTQYF.

This clone was seen a handful of times. The chain uses TRBV9 and TRBJ2-7; a weak D match, TRBD1 (5 bases). V was cut by 3 bases and J by 4 bases, with 17 bases left in between. CDR3 length: 15 residues. Germline assignment: CDR1 SGDLS and CDR2 YYNGEE. CDR3 amino acids: CASSARPSRDYEQYF. The CDR3 DNA reads as TGTGCCAGCAGCGCTCGCCCTTCCAGGGATTACGAGCAGTACTTC.

This clone was recorded only once. J is TRBJ1-1 and V is TRBV9, with 7 bases matching TRBD1. CDR1 and CDR2 from the germline V gene are SGDLS and YYNGEE. The V segment lost 4 bases and the J segment 3 bases; nucleotides outside the gene matches: 6. This CDR3 spans 14 amino acids. The CDR3 protein is CASSPGQPYTEAFF. As DNA, the CDR3 is TGTGCCAGCAGCCCGGGACAGCCCTACACTGAAGCTTTCTTT.

This chain connects TRBV5-4 to TRBJ1-1; D uncertain. The length of the CDR3 is 13 residues. V was trimmed by 4 bases and J by 3 bases, leaving 10 bases between them. Germline V gives CDR1 SGHNT, CDR2 YYREEE (reference sequence). The CDR3 reads CASSPRFDTEAFF. CDR3 nucleotides: TGTGCCAGCAGCCCCCGATTCGACACTGAAGCTTTCTTT.

In its sample, this clone was seen a few times. The CDR3 loop reads CASRGDSSYEQYF. DNA of the CDR3: TGTGCCAGCAGAGGGGACAGTTCCTACGAGCAGTACTTC. This rearrangement joins TRBV2 to TRBJ2-7; 7 nucleotides match TRBD1. After removal of 6 bases from V and 1 base from J, the junction contained 3 bases not matched to a gene. The V gene's germline CDR1 is SNHLY and CDR2 FYNNEI. The CDR3 runs 13 residues.

A few counts support this clone. The same CDR3 can be traced to other DNA sequences in this sample. V gene TRBV7-9 combines with J gene TRBJ2-4, with D possibly TRBD2 on 6 matching bases. V dropped 1 base and J dropped 1 base, with 8 bases sitting between them. Looked up from germline, CDR1 is SEHNR and CDR2 is FQNEAQ (reference sequence). This CDR3 is built from 15 residues. The CDR3 DNA follows: TGTGCCAGCAGCTTAGTGGGGGGTGCCAAAAACATTCAGTACTTC. Protein: CASSLVGGAKNIQYF.

The chain recombines TRBV4-2 with TRBJ2-1; D uncertain. The CDR3 extends over 13 amino acids. Germline lookup yields CDR1 LGHNA and CDR2 YNFKEQ. Trimming took off 1 base at V and 9 bases at J, with 10 bases between the two ends. As DNA, the CDR3 is TGTGCCAGCAGCCAAGCCGACTTTTCTGAGCAGTTCTTC. It codes for CASSQADFSEQFF.

The DNA for the CDR3 is TGTGCCAGCAGCTTAGTTGCTAGTTGGGATACGCAGTATTTT. Its protein is CASSLVASWDTQYF. V is TRBV7-8 and J is TRBJ2-3; D not certain. The CDR3 contains 14 residues. From germline, CDR1 is SGHVS and CDR2 FQNEAQ. Trimming removed 1 base from V and 6 bases from J, with 11 bases in between.

V gene TRBV27 combines with J gene TRBJ2-7; D is uncertain. Trimming left V 8 bases short and J 3 bases short, with 14 bases between. Germline V gives CDR1 MNHEY, CDR2 SMNVEV (reference sequence). This CDR3 is built from 13 residues. CDR3 in DNA: TGTGCCAGCCGACCAGAGTGGAGCTACGAGCAGTACTTC. Protein sequence: CASRPEWSYEQYF.